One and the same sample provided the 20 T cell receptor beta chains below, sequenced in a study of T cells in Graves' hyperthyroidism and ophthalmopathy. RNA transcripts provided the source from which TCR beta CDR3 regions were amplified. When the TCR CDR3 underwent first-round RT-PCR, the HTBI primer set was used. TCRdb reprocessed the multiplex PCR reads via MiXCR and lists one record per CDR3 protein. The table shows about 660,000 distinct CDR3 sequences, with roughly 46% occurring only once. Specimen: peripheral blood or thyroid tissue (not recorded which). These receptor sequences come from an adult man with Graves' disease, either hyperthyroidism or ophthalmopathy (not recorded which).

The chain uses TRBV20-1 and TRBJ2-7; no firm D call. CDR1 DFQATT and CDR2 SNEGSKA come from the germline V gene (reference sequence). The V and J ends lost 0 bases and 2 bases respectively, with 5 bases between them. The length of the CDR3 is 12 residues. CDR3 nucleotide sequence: TGCAGTGCTAGAGACCCTACCTACGAGCAGTACTTC. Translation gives CSARDPTYEQYF.

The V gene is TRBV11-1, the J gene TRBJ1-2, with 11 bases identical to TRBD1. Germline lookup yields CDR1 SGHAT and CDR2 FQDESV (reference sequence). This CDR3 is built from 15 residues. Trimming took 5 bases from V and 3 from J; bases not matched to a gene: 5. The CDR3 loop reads CASSTRGQGDYGYTF. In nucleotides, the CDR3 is TGTGCCAGCAGCACTCGGGGACAGGGGGACTATGGCTACACCTTC.

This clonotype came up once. Here the CDR3 reads CASSLPGNPEQYF. CDR3 nucleotides: TGTGCCAGCAGCCTACCGGGGAACCCCGAGCAGTACTTC. This chain joins TRBV7-2 and TRBJ2-7, with D possibly being TRBD2 (5 bases). CDR1 is SGHTA and CDR2 is FQGNSA in the germline V gene. This CDR3 comprises 13 residues. V was shortened by 5 bases and J by 6 bases, with 14 bases between the two germline ends. The full variable domain, in which reference TRBV7-2 and TRBJ2-7 provide the parts outside the CDR3, is GAGVSQSPSNKVTEKGKDVELRCDPISGHTALYWYRQSLGQGLEFLIYFQGNSAPDKSGLPSDRFSAERTGGSVSTLTIQRTQQEDSAVYLCASSLPGNPEQYFGPGTRLTVT.

Written as DNA, the CDR3 is TGTGCCAGCAGTAAAGGGGGCAGACCGAACACTGAAGCTTTCTTT. The encoded protein is CASSKGGRPNTEAFF. The chain uses TRBV25-1 and TRBJ1-1, with 7 bases lining up with TRBD1. CDR3 length: 15 amino acids. CDR1 and CDR2 from the germline V gene are MGHDK and SYGVNS. V lost 5 bases and J lost 1; bases outside the gene matches: 7.

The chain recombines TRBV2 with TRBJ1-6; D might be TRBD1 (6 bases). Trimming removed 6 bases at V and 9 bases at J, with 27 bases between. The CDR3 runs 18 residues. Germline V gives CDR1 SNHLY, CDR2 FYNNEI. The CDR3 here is CASSDTGWRGEFSSPLHF. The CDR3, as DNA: TGTGCCAGCAGCGATACAGGGTGGAGGGGCGAATTCAGTTCACCCCTCCACTTT.

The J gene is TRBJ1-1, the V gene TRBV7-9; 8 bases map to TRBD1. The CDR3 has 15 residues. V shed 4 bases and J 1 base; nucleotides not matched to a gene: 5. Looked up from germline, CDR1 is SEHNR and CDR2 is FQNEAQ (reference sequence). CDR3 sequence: CASSSTGQGNTEAFF. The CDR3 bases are TGTGCCAGCAGCTCCACAGGACAGGGGAACACTGAAGCTTTCTTT. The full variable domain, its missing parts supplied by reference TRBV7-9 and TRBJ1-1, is DTGVSQNPRHKITKRGQNVTFRCDPISEHNRLYWYRQTLGQGPEFLTYFQNEAQLEKSRLLSDRFSAERPKGSFSTLEIQRTEQGDSAMYLCASSSTGQGNTEAFFGQGTRLTVV.

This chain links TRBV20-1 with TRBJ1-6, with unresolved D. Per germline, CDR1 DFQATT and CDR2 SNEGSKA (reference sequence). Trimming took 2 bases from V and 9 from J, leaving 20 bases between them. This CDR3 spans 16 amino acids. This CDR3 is CSARRASGRSRSPLHF. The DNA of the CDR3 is TGCAGTGCTAGAAGGGCCAGCGGCAGATCACGTTCACCCCTCCACTTT.

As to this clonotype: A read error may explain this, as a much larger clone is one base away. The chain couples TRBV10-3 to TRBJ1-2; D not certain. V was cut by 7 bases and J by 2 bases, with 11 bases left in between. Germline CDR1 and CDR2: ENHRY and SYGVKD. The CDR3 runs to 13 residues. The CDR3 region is CAITLGGNYGYTF. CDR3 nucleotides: TGTGCCATCACTCTAGGTGGGAACTATGGCTACACCTTC.

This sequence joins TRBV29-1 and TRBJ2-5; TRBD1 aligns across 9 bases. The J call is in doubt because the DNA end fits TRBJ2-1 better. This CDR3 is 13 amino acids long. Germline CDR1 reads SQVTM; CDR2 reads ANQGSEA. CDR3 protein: CSSQGAGYNEQFF. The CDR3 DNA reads TGCAGCTCACAGGGGGCGGGCTACAATGAGCAGTTCTTC.

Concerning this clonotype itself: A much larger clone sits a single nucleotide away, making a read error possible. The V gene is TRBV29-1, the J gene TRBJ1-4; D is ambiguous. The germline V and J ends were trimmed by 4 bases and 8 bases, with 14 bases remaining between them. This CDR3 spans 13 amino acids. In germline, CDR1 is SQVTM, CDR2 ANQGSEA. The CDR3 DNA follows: TGCAGCGTTGGGCACCCCCAGAGGGAAAAACTGTTTTTT. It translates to CSVGHPQREKLFF. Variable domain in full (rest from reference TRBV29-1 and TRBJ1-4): SAVISQKPSRDICQRGTSLTIQCQVDSQVTMMFWYRQQPGQSLTLIATANQGSEATYESGFVIDKFPISRPNLTFSTLTVSNMSPEDSSIYLCSVGHPQREKLFFGSGTQLSVL.

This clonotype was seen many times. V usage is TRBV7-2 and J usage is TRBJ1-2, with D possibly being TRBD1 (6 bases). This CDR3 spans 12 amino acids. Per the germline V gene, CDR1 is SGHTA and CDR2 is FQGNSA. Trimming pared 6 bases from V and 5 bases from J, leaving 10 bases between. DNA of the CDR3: TGTGCCAGCAGTGGACAGCTATATGGCTACACCTTC. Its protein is CASSGQLYGYTF.

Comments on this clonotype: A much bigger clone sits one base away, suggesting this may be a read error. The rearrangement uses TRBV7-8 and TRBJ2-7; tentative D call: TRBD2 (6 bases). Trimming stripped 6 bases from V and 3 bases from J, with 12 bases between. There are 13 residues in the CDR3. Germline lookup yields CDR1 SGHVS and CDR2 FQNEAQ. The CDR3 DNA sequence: TGTGCCAGCAGACCCGGGAGCGACTACGAGCAGTACTTC. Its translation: CASRPGSDYEQYF.

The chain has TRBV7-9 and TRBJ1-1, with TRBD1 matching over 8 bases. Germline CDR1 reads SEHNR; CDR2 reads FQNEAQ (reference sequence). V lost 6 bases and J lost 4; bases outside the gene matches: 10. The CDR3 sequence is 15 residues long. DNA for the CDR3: TGTGCCAGCAGTTACCTCGGACAGGGAGGCACTGAAGCTTTCTTT. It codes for CASSYLGQGGTEAFF.

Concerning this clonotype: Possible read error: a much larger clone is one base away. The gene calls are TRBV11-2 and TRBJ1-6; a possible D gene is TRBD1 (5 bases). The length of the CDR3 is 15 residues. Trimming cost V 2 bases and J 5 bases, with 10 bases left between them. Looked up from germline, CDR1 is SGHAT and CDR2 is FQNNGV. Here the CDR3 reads CASSLRAGNNSPLHF. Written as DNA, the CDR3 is TGTGCCAGCAGCTTAAGGGCAGGGAATAATTCACCCCTCCACTTT.

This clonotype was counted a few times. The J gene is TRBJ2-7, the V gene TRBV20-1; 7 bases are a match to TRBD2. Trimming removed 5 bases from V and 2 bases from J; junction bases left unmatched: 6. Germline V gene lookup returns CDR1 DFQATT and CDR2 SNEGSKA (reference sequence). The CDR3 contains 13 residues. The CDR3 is CSAAGTKTYEQYF. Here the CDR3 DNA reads TGCAGTGCTGCCGGGACTAAGACCTACGAGCAGTACTTC.

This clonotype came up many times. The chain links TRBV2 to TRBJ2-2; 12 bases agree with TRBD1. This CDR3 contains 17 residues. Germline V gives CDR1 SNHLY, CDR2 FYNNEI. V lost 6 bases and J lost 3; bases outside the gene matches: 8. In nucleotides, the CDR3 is TGTGCCAGCAGGGTGGGACAGGGGGCTTGGGACACCGGGGAGCTGTTTTTT. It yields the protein CASRVGQGAWDTGELFF.

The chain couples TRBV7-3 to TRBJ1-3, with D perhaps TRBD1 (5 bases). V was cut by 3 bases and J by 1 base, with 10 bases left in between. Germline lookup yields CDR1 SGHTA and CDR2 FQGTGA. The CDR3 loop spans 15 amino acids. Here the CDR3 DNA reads TGTGCCAGCAGCTTTTCGGGGGTTTCTGGAAACACCATATATTTT. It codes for CASSFSGVSGNTIYF.

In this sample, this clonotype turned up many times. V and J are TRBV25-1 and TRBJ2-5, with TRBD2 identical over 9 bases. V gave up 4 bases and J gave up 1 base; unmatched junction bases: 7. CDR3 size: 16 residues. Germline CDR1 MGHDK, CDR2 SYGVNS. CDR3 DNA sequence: TGTGCCAGCAGTGCTACCCCGGGACTAGCCCAAGAGACCCAGTACTTC. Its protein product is CASSATPGLAQETQYF.

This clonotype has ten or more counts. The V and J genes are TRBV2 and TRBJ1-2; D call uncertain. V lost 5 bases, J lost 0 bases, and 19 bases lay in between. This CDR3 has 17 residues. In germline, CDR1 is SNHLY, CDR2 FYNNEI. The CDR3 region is CASSQRLLPSPNYGYTF. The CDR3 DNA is TGTGCCAGCAGTCAAAGACTCCTCCCTTCTCCTAACTATGGCTACACCTTC.

CDR3 DNA sequence: TGTGCCATCAGAGGCGGGGGGGACTCACCCCTCCACTTT. Protein: CAIRGGGDSPLHF. The gene calls are TRBV10-3 and TRBJ1-6, with a possible D match to TRBD1 (5 bases). Per the germline V gene, CDR1 is ENHRY and CDR2 is SYGVKD. Deletions cut 6 bases from V and 10 bases from J, with 13 bases between. This CDR3 spans 13 amino acids.